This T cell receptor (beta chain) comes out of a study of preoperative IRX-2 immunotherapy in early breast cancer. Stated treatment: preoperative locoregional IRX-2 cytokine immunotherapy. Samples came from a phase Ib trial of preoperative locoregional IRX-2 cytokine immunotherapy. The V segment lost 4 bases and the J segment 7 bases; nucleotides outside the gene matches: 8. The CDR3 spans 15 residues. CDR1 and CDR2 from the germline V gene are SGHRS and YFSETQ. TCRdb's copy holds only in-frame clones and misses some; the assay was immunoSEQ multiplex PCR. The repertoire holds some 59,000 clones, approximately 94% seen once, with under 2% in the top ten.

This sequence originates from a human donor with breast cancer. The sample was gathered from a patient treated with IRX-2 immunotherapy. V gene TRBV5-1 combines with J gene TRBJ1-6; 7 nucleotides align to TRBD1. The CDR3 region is CASSQTTGVNSPLHF. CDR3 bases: TGCGCCAGCAGCCAAACAACAGGGGTCAATTCACCCCTCCACTTT.